Presented here are 25 T cell receptor beta chains from one specimen sequenced in a study of blood T cell repertoires in COVID-19. Measured with immunoSEQ multiplex PCR; TCRdb has only the in-frame clones, and not every one. The sample yields about 180,000 clones, roughly 90% seen once. Specimen: peripheral blood. The receptors come from a woman between 50 and 59 years old with acute or convalescent COVID-19.

The genes are TRBV24-1 and TRBJ2-3, with TRBD2 identical over 8 bases. The germline V gene encodes CDR1 KGHDR and CDR2 SFDVKD. The V and J ends lost 5 bases and 0 bases, in that order; junction bases with no gene match: 9. This CDR3 region has 17 residues. Here the CDR3 reads CATSGTSGTSSTDTQYF. The CDR3 region has the DNA TGTGCCACCAGTGGTACTAGCGGTACCTCTAGCACAGATACGCAGTATTTT.

V usage is TRBV11-2 and J usage is TRBJ2-1; 10 bases align to TRBD1. V lost 5 bases, J lost 5 bases, and 0 bases stayed unmatched. Germline CDR1 is SGHAT and CDR2 is FQNNGV. This CDR3 has 13 residues. This CDR3 reads CASSGTGDNEQFF. Here the CDR3 DNA reads TGTGCCAGCAGCGGGACAGGGGACAATGAGCAGTTCTTC.

This chain joins TRBV11-3 and TRBJ1-1; 8 bases are shared with TRBD1. With V trimmed by 4 bases and J by 6 bases, 4 bases remained unmatched. The CDR3 sequence is 13 residues long. Germline V CDR1 and CDR2: SGHNT, YENEEA. CDR3 sequence (DNA): TGTGCCAGCAGCTGGACAGGGTTCGCTGAAGCTTTCTTT. As protein: CASSWTGFAEAFF.

V is TRBV7-2 and J is TRBJ1-3; 7 nucleotides match TRBD1. V gave up 4 bases and J gave up 0 bases; unmatched junction bases: 3. Germline values: CDR1 SGHTA, CDR2 FQGNSA. The CDR3 has 15 amino acids. The CDR3 spells CASSSDRDSGNTIYF. CDR3 DNA sequence: TGTGCCAGCAGCTCCGACAGGGACTCTGGAAACACCATATATTTT.

The chain recombines TRBV3-1 (or the pseudogene TRBV3-2) with TRBJ2-1; D is unclear. The CDR3 extends over 13 amino acids. Trimming stripped 1 base from V and 9 bases from J, with 10 bases between. Germline-derived CDR1 and CDR2 are LGHDT and YNNKEL (reference sequence). CDR3 protein: CASSQARAGEQFF. CDR3 in DNA: TGTGCCAGCAGCCAAGCTCGAGCCGGTGAGCAGTTCTTC.

This clone has just a few counts. This chain uses TRBV6-1 with TRBJ1-6; D not certain. Germline V gene lookup returns CDR1 MNHNS and CDR2 SASEGT. This CDR3 spans 14 amino acids. V shed 1 base and J shed 11 bases, with 12 bases lying between them. The CDR3 reads CASSEGVTRAPLHF. As DNA, the CDR3 is TGTGCCAGCAGTGAAGGGGTCACACGGGCACCCCTCCACTTT.

V and J are TRBV23-1 and TRBJ2-7; TRBD2 agrees at 13 bases. TRBV23-1 is marked as an open reading frame, function uncertain. The CDR3 runs to 16 residues. J gave up 5 bases and V 4 bases, and 8 bases lay outside the gene matches. CDR3 sequence (DNA): TGCGCCAGCAGTCCCTGGACTAGCGGGAGTACCCACGAGCAGTACTTC. It codes for CASSPWTSGSTHEQYF.

The rearrangement uses TRBV5-6 and TRBJ2-5, with D perhaps matching TRBD2 (6 bases). This CDR3 has 14 amino acids. Germline-derived CDR1 and CDR2 are SGHDT and YYEEEE. V dropped 3 bases and J dropped 10 bases, with 19 bases sitting between them. CDR3 loop: CASSWGGIRAIQYF. DNA for the CDR3: TGTGCCAGCAGCTGGGGAGGCATAAGGGCGATCCAGTACTTC. The full variable domain, rest sourced from reference TRBV5-6 and TRBJ2-5, is DAGVTQSPTHLIKTRGQQVTLRCSPKSGHDTVSWYQQALGQGPQFIFQYYEEEERQRGNFPDRFSGHQFPNYSSELNVNALLLGDSALYLCASSWGGIRAIQYFGPGTRLLVL.

This chain links TRBV6-2 or TRBV6-3 with TRBJ1-2; the match to TRBD1 covers 7 bases. The CDR3 spans 13 residues. V shed 5 bases and J 2 bases; nucleotides not matched to a gene: 2. Germline V lookup: CDR1 MNHEY, CDR2 SVGEGT. CDR3 region: CASSPQGNYGYTF. The CDR3 DNA reads TGTGCCAGCAGTCCACAGGGGAACTATGGCTACACCTTC.

This chain links TRBV2 with TRBJ2-7, with 13 bases matching TRBD2. The ends lost 6 bases at V and 6 bases at J; junction bases unmatched: 5. CDR3 size: 14 residues. The V gene's germline CDR1 is SNHLY and CDR2 FYNNEI. The CDR3 DNA reads as TGTGCCAGCAGGGCACTAGCGGGGGGGCCCGAGCAGTACTTC. As protein: CASRALAGGPEQYF.

This rearrangement joins TRBV5-1 to TRBJ1-3; D is unresolved. Trimming took 0 bases from V and 9 from J, leaving 13 bases between them. In germline, CDR1 is SGHRS, CDR2 YFSETQ. CDR3 length: 14 residues. CDR3 protein: CASSLDRSLSTIYF. Here the CDR3 DNA reads TGCGCCAGCAGCTTGGACCGTTCCCTGAGCACCATATATTTT.

The genes are TRBV5-1 and TRBJ2-2; 7 nucleotides align to TRBD1. Germline V gives CDR1 SGHRS, CDR2 YFSETQ. The trim removed 3 bases at V and 4 bases at J, leaving 9 bases unmatched. This CDR3 comprises 16 residues. The CDR3 loop reads CASSSDRPPITGELFF. The CDR3 nucleotides are TGCGCCAGCAGCTCGGACAGGCCCCCGATCACCGGGGAGCTGTTTTTT.

This clone was observed a handful of times. The gene calls are TRBV6-1 and TRBJ2-1; 8 nucleotides agree with TRBD1. Germline V gives CDR1 MNHNS, CDR2 SASEGT. V lost 2 bases to trimming and J lost 7 bases; unmatched junction nucleotides: 7. The CDR3 is 15 residues long. This CDR3 reads CASSEPGQARNEQFF. DNA for the CDR3: TGTGCCAGCAGTGAACCGGGACAGGCACGGAATGAGCAGTTCTTC.

V gene TRBV24-1 combines with J gene TRBJ2-2; 8 bases are a match to TRBD1. The J segment lost 8 bases and the V segment lost 7 bases, leaving 11 bases of the junction unmatched. CDR3 length equals 15 residues. Germline loops: CDR1 KGHDR, CDR2 SFDVKD. CDR3 sequence: CATSLGQVGSGELFF. CDR3 in DNA: TGTGCCACCAGCCTGGGACAGGTTGGTAGTGGGGAGCTGTTTTTT.

The rearrangement joins TRBV2 to TRBJ1-3; D perhaps matches TRBD1 (5 bases). Germline V gene sequence: CDR1 SNHLY, CDR2 FYNNEI. Trimming shortened V by 6 bases and J by 4 bases, and 10 bases separated the two germline ends. The CDR3 consists of 13 residues. This CDR3 is CASSAGLGNTIYF. The CDR3 coding sequence is TGTGCCAGCAGCGCAGGGTTGGGAAACACCATATATTTT.

This chain joins TRBV6-5 and TRBJ2-3; 10 nucleotides align to TRBD2. J gave up 6 bases and V 0 bases, and 6 bases lay outside the gene matches. The CDR3 loop spans 16 amino acids. Per the germline V gene, CDR1 is MNHEY and CDR2 is SVGAGI. The CDR3 here is CASSYSLAGDPDTQYF. In DNA, the CDR3 is TGTGCCAGCAGTTACTCCCTAGCGGGGGATCCTGATACGCAGTATTTT.

The chain carries TRBV5-8 and TRBJ2-2, with TRBD1 matching 9 bases. The germline V gene has CDR1 SGHTS and CDR2 YDEGEE. CDR3 length: 16 amino acids. J lost 3 bases, V lost 4 bases, and 7 bases had no gene match. The CDR3 protein is CASSSPGQGDTGELFF. The CDR3 region has the DNA TGTGCCAGCAGCAGTCCGGGACAGGGTGACACCGGGGAGCTGTTTTTT.

The CDR3 DNA sequence: TGTGCCGGATGGAGAAACTATGGCTACACCTTC. Encoded protein: CAGWRNYGYTF. This chain uses TRBV19 with TRBJ1-2; no clear D. Germline-derived CDR1 and CDR2 are LNHDA and SQIVND (reference sequence). The CDR3 sequence is 11 residues long. Trimming cost V 11 bases and J 2 bases, with 9 bases left between them.

CDR3 nucleotide sequence: TGTGCCAGCAGTGAAATAATGGGGCCCTATAATTCACCCCTCCACTTT. Protein: CASSEIMGPYNSPLHF. V is TRBV6-1 and J is TRBJ1-6, with D perhaps TRBD1 (5 bases). V lost 2 bases and J lost 2, with 10 bases in between. This CDR3 region has 16 residues. From germline, CDR1 is MNHNS and CDR2 SASEGT.

This clone has just a few counts. The chain combines TRBV11-2 with TRBJ2-5; 9 nucleotides align to TRBD1. Germline V lookup: CDR1 SGHAT, CDR2 FQNNGV. V shed 0 bases, J shed 5 bases, and the junction held 7 bases outside the gene matches. CDR3 length: 16 amino acids. This CDR3 is CASSLDFPTGGETQYF. CDR3 nucleotides: TGTGCCAGCAGCTTAGATTTCCCGACAGGGGGGGAGACCCAGTACTTC. Filled out from reference TRBV11-2 and TRBJ2-5, the complete variable domain reads EAGVAQSPRYKIIEKRQSVAFWCNPISGHATLYWYQQILGQGPKLLIQFQNNGVVDDSQLPKDRFSAERLKGVDSTLKIQPAKLEDSAVYLCASSLDFPTGGETQYFGPGTRLLVL.

Here the CDR3 DNA reads TGTGCCAGCAGCCCCTCCCAAAACATTCAGTACTTC. This sequence encodes CASSPSQNIQYF. The chain combines TRBV6-5 with TRBJ2-4; D uncertain. Between the trimmed V and J ends, which lost 6 bases and 5 bases, there was a span of 8 bases. Looked up from germline, CDR1 is MNHEY and CDR2 is SVGAGI. The CDR3 runs 12 residues.

V and J are TRBV6-2 or TRBV6-3 and TRBJ1-4; D gene ambiguous. This CDR3 has 13 residues. Looked up from germline, CDR1 is MNHEY and CDR2 is SVGEGT. Trimming cost V 5 bases and J 6 bases, with 10 bases left between them. The CDR3 loop is CASSPVPHEKLFF. In DNA, the CDR3 is TGTGCCAGCAGTCCGGTCCCTCATGAAAAACTGTTTTTT.

This chain links TRBV2 with TRBJ2-5, with D perhaps TRBD2 (6 bases). The length of the CDR3 is 16 residues. CDR1 is SNHLY and CDR2 is FYNNEI in the germline V gene. Trimming removed 3 bases at V and 4 bases at J, with 18 bases between. The CDR3 region has the DNA TGTGCCAGCAGTGACCCCGGGGCGGGATGGGGAGAGACCCAGTACTTC. It encodes CASSDPGAGWGETQYF.

V gene TRBV2 combines with J gene TRBJ2-1, with 9 bases matching TRBD2. Germline CDR1 SNHLY, CDR2 FYNNEI. V lost 6 bases, J lost 4 bases, and 7 bases stayed unmatched. The CDR3 sequence is 15 residues long. In nucleotides, the CDR3 is TGTGCCAGCAGAGCCTCTAGCGGGAATTACAATGAGCAGTTCTTC. Its translation is CASRASSGNYNEQFF.

The CDR3 sequence: CASSPRGYSYEQYF. The CDR3 DNA is TGTGCCAGTAGCCCACGCGGCTACTCCTACGAGCAGTACTTC. V is TRBV19 and J is TRBJ2-7; D unresolved. The CDR3 is 14 amino acids. V lost 6 bases to trimming and J lost 0 bases, with 12 bases between them. CDR1 LNHDA and CDR2 SQIVND come from the germline V gene (reference sequence).